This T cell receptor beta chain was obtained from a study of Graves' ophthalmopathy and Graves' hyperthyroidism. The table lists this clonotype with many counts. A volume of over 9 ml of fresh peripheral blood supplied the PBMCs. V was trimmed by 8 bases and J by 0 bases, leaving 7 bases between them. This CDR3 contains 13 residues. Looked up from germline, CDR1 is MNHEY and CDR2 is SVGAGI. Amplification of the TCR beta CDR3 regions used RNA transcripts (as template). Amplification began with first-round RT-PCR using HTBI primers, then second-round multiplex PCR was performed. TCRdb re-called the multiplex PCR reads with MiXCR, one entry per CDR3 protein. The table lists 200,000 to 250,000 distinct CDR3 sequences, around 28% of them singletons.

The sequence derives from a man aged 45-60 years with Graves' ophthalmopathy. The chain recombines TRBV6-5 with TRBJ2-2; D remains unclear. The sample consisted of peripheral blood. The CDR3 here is CASELPNTGELFF. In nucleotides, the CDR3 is TGTGCCAGCGAGCTTCCGAACACCGGGGAGCTGTTTTTT.